This T cell receptor (beta chain) appears in the sequencing data of a study of control samples from healthy donors and cancer patients. The protocol was immunoSEQ multiplex PCR, while the TCRdb copy is restricted to in-frame clones and leaves out a portion. The data show tens of thousands of clones, about 87% seen once. The CDR3 length is 16 residues. Germline V gene lookup returns CDR1 SGHKS and CDR2 YYEKEE (reference sequence). V trimming: 1 base; J trimming: 6 bases; junction bases outside the gene matches: 10. The sample comprised blood. The receptor comes from a man in his fifties or sixties in good health. The rearrangement joins TRBV5-5 to TRBJ1-2, with 9 bases matching TRBD1. DNA of the CDR3: TGTGCCAGCAGCTTGTCCCCGGGACAGGGCAAAGATGGCTACACCTTC. Protein: CASSLSPGQGKDGYTF.